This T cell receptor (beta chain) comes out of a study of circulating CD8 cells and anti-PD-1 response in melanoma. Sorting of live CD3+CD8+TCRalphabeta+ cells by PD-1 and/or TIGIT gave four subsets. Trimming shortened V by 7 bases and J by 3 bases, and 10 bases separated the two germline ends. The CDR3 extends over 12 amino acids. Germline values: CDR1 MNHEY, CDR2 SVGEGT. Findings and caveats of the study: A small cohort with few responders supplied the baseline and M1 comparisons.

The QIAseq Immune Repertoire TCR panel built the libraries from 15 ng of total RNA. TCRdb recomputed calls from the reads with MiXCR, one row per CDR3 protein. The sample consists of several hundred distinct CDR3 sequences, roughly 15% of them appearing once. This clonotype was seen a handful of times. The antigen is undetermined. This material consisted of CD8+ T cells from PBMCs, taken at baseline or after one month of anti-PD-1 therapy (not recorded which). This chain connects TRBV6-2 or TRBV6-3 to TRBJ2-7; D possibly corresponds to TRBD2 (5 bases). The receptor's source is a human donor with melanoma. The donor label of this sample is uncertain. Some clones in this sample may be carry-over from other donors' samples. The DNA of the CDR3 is TGTGCCAGCACAGCTCGGGGCTACGAGCAGTACTTC. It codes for CASTARGYEQYF.